Listed below are T cell receptor beta chains from one sample, sequenced in a study of identical twins. TCRdb re-derived calls from the 5' RACE reads in MiXCR, one entry per CDR3 protein. This sample has hundreds of thousands of distinct CDR3 sequences, with 6.1% found just once. Sequenced sample: naive T cells sorted from blood. Receptors originate from a man between 18 and 35 years old in good health. Each CDR3 is given with its conserved first and last residue. D genes are given only for firm matches. The size entry is marked missing in some rows and otherwise reads once, few, many or a size class.

>TRBV10-3|TRBJ2-3|-|many
TGTGCCATCAGTGGGGGCAGGGGTGAGAGGCGGCCTAGCACAGATACGCAGTATTTT
CAISGGRGERRPSTDTQYF
>TRBV28|TRBJ2-6|TRBD2|many
TGTGCCAGCAGTTTCCTAGCGGGAGGCTCTGGGGCCAACGTCCTGACTTTC
CASSFLAGGSGANVLTF
>TRBV5-1|TRBJ2-5|TRBD1|-
TGCGCCAGCAGAGGGACAGGGCGGCAAGAGACCCAGTACTTC
CASRGTGRQETQYF
>TRBV20-1|TRBJ1-5|-|many
TGCAGTGCTAGAGATCGGGACAAGGGCAGCAATCAGCCCCAGCATTTT
CSARDRDKGSNQPQHF
>TRBV28|TRBJ2-2|TRBD2|-
TGTGCCAGCAGTTTATATGGGACTAGCGGGACCACCGGGGAGCTGTTTTTT
CASSLYGTSGTTGELFF
>TRBV4-1|TRBJ2-1|-|many
TGCGCCAGCAGCCACCCCGGAGGGCCCTTATACAATGAGCAGTTCTTC
CASSHPGGPLYNEQFF
>TRBV5-6|TRBJ2-1|-|many
TGTGCCAGCAGCCCAGGGCGGGATTCGAGCAATGAGCAGTTCTTC
CASSPGRDSSNEQFF
>TRBV7-3|TRBJ1-5|-|few
TGTGCCAGCAGCTTAATACAGGCCCGCAATCAGCCCCAGCATTTT
CASSLIQARNQPQHF
>TRBV5-1|TRBJ2-1|-|-
TGCGCCAGCAGCTTGGGAATCGCAGGGTTGGTGGACAATGAGCAGTTCTTC
CASSLGIAGLVDNEQFF
>TRBV4-1|TRBJ2-6|-|-
TGCGCCAGCAGCCAAGAGATATCTGGGGCCAACGTCCTGACTTTC
CASSQEISGANVLTF
>TRBV5-1|TRBJ2-1|TRBD1|many
TGCGCCAGCACGACAGGCCTGGGACAGAACTACAATGAGCAGTTCTTC
CASTTGLGQNYNEQFF
>TRBV29-1|TRBJ1-2|-|many
TGCAGCGTTGAAGGAAGCGGCTACACCTTC
CSVEGSGYTF
>TRBV7-2|TRBJ2-1|TRBD2|many
TGTGCCAGCAGCTTACTAGCGGAAGATCGGCAGTTCTTC
CASSLLAEDRQFF
>TRBV4-3|TRBJ2-3|-|-
TGCGCCAGCAGCCAAGGTTCGGGGGCGGCAGATACGCAGTATTTT
CASSQGSGAADTQYF
>TRBV4-3|TRBJ2-1|TRBD2|few
TGCGCCAGCAGCCAAGATTCCCCCAGCGGGGGGTTCTACAATGAGCAGTTCTTC
CASSQDSPSGGFYNEQFF
>TRBV5-1|TRBJ2-1|TRBD2|-
TGCGCCAGCAGCCAAGGACTAGCGGATGAGCAGTTCTTC
CASSQGLADEQFF
>TRBV12-3/TRBV12-4|TRBJ1-1|TRBD1|many
TGTGCCAGCAGTAAAGAGACAGGGACGATGTACACTGAAGCTTTCTTT
CASSKETGTMYTEAFF
>TRBV10-3|TRBJ2-1|TRBD2|many
TGTGCCATCACAAGCGGGAGTTTGAATGAGCAGTTCTTC
CAITSGSLNEQFF
>TRBV12-3/TRBV12-4|TRBJ1-1|-|many
TGTGCCAGCAGTGCGGACCTCACTGAAGCTTTCTTT
CASSADLTEAFF
>TRBV7-2|TRBJ2-3|-|many
TGTGCCAGCAGCTTAATCACAGGGTCAAATACGCAGTATTTT
CASSLITGSNTQYF
>TRBV5-4|TRBJ1-6|-|-
TGTGCCAGCAGGGGAGACAGAGCGAGCTCCTATAATTCACCCCTCCACTTT
CASRGDRASSYNSPLHF
>TRBV27|TRBJ2-7|TRBD1|few
TGTGCCAGCAGTTCCCGGGACAGGGATTCCTACGAGCAGTACTTC
CASSSRDRDSYEQYF
>TRBV29-1|TRBJ2-7|-|many
TGCAGCGGCGAGGACAGCTACGAGCAGTACTTC
CSGEDSYEQYF
>TRBV15|TRBJ1-2|-|few
TGTGCCACCAGCAGAACTGGGGTGATTAACTATGGCTACACCTTC
CATSRTGVINYGYTF
>TRBV4-3|TRBJ2-7|-|few
TGCGCCAGCAGCCAAGGCTCTAGCGCAAGCTACTACGAGCAGTACTTC
CASSQGSSASYYEQYF
>TRBV28|TRBJ1-1|-|few
TGTGCCAGCAAGACAGACACTGAAGCTTTCTTT
CASKTDTEAFF
>TRBV3-1|TRBJ2-3|-|few
TGTGCCAGCAGCCAAGATTTAAGTGTCGGGGGTTGCGATACGCAGTATTTT
CASSQDLSVGGCDTQYF
>TRBV12-3/TRBV12-4|TRBJ2-1|TRBD2|few
TGTGCCAGCAGTTCCCCTCCTAGCGGGCAACGCAATGAGCAGTTCTTC
CASSSPPSGQRNEQFF
>TRBV4-3|TRBJ2-1|-|many
TGCGCCAGCAGCCGACGGACAGGGGGCCTAGCGGGAGTATGGGATGAGCAGTTCTTC
CASSRRTGGLAGVWDEQFF
>TRBV30|TRBJ1-2|-|-
TGTGCCTGGACAACAGGGTCCTATGGCTACACCTTC
CAWTTGSYGYTF
>TRBV7-9|TRBJ2-3|-|-
TGTGCCAGCAGCTCCCGCGGCTTCCGGGAGTCCGAAGATACGCAGTATTTT
CASSSRGFRESEDTQYF
>TRBV27|TRBJ2-7|TRBD1|few
TGTGCCAGCAGTTTATCGACAGGGAGCTCCGAGCAGTACTTC
CASSLSTGSSEQYF
>TRBV2|TRBJ1-5|TRBD1|few
TGTGCCAGCGGACAGGGCCTATGGCCCCAGCATTTT
CASGQGLWPQHF
>TRBV28|TRBJ2-5|TRBD2|few
TGTGCCAGCATCCTTCGGACTAGCGGGACCGACTCCCAGTACTTC
CASILRTSGTDSQYF
>TRBV4-1|TRBJ1-5|TRBD1|many
TGCGCCAGCAGCCAAGATAGATGGCTACAGGGGCATCAGCCCCAGCATTTT
CASSQDRWLQGHQPQHF
>TRBV5-1|TRBJ1-1|TRBD1|few
TGCGCCAGCAGCTATACAGGGGAGAACACTGAAGCTTTCTTT
CASSYTGENTEAFF
>TRBV7-3|TRBJ2-5|TRBD2|-
TGTGCCAGCAGCTCGACCGGGACTAGCGCCGAGACCCAGTACTTC
CASSSTGTSAETQYF
>TRBV30|TRBJ2-1|-|few
TGTGCCTGGGGAAATTACAATGAGCAGTTCTTC
CAWGNYNEQFF
>TRBV12-3/TRBV12-4|TRBJ2-1|-|-
TGTGCCAGCAGTCCCTATAGTACATCCGCGTTCTTC
CASSPYSTSAFF
>TRBV29-1|TRBJ2-2|TRBD1|many
TGCAGCGCCGCCGGGACAGAAATTAGCGGGGAGCTGTTTTTT
CSAAGTEISGELFF
>TRBV7-6|TRBJ2-3|TRBD1|-
TGTGCCAGCAGCTTAGGGAGACAGGGAAGGCCAGATACGCAGTATTTT
CASSLGRQGRPDTQYF
>TRBV6-5|TRBJ2-5|TRBD1|-
TGTGCCAGCAGTTACCCAGGGTCACTACCCCGGGACAGAGAGACCCAGTACTTC
CASSYPGSLPRDRETQYF
>TRBV12-3/TRBV12-4|TRBJ2-3|TRBD1|many
TGTGCCAGCAACATGGACAGGGCAGATACGCAGTATTTT
CASNMDRADTQYF
>TRBV5-1|TRBJ1-2|-|many
TGCGCCAGCAGCTTGGCCGTCGTAGGGGAAGCTAACTATGGCTACACCTTC
CASSLAVVGEANYGYTF
>TRBV6-5|TRBJ2-3|-|many
TGTGCCAGCACGCAGATGGATACGCAGTATTTT
CASTQMDTQYF
>TRBV29-1|TRBJ1-2|TRBD1|many
TGCAGCGTTGACAGGGGGGACGGCGGCTACACCTTC
CSVDRGDGGYTF
>TRBV12-5|TRBJ2-2|-|many
TGTGCTAGTGCCATGTCCGCAGGGGTGATCGGGGAGCTGTTTTTT
CASAMSAGVIGELFF
>TRBV12-3/TRBV12-4|TRBJ2-5|-|-
TGTGCCAGCAGTTTTCAAATAGGGGGGCGTTGGGAGACCCAGTACTTC
CASSFQIGGRWETQYF
>TRBV10-2|TRBJ2-1|-|-
TGCGCCAGCAGTGTGGATCCGGGAGAGGGGGTGAATGAGCAGTTCTTC
CASSVDPGEGVNEQFF
>TRBV6-2/TRBV6-3|TRBJ1-1|-|-
TGTGCCAGCAGTTACTCATGGGCGTTTGACACTGAAGCTTTCTTT
CASSYSWAFDTEAFF
>TRBV5-1|TRBJ2-3|TRBD2|many
TGCGCCAGCAGCTTGACCTCTATAGCGGGTCCTGGAGATACGCAGTATTTT
CASSLTSIAGPGDTQYF